This T cell receptor (beta chain) was documented in a study of blood T cell repertoires in COVID-19. Study-wide background: There were acute and convalescent COVID-19 samples, and they came from the United States, Italy and Spain.

Method: immunoSEQ multiplex PCR; TCRdb's copy keeps in-frame clones and lacks some. The profile shows about 64,000 clones, more than 65% of them singletons. Looked up from germline, CDR1 is LGHDT and CDR2 is YNNKEL (reference sequence). CDR3 size: 14 residues. The V end lost 3 bases, the J end lost 4 bases, and 12 bases lay between the germline ends. In its sample, this clone was seen a few times. The chain has TRBV3-1 (or the pseudogene TRBV3-2) and TRBJ1-2; TRBD1 is a possible D gene (6 bases). The sequencing sample was made of peripheral blood. This TCR derives from a human donor in a cohort sampled during active COVID-19. The CDR3 region has the DNA TGTGCCAGCAGCCAGAAGGGGGGGGGCTATGGCTACACCTTC. It specifies CASSQKGGGYGYTF.